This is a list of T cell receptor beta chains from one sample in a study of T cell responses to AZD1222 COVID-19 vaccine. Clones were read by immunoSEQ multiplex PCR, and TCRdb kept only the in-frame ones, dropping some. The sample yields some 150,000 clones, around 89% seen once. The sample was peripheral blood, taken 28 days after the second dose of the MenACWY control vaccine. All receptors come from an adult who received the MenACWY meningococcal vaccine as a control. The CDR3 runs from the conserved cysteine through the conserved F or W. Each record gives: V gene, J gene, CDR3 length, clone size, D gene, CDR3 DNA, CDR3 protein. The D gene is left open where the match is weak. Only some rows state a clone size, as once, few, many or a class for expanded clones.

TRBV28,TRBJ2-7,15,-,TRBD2,TGTGCCAGCATCCAACCCCGCGGGAGAAGGTACGAGCAGTACTTC,CASIQPRGRRYEQYF
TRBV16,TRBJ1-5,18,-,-,TGTGCCAGCAGTCGACCTTTGGACAGAATAGTGTTGGATCAGCCCCAGCATTTT,CASSRPLDRIVLDQPQHF
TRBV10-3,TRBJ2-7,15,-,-,TGTGCCTCTAACCTCCGGGACGGCTTCTCCTACGAGCAGTACTTC,CASNLRDGFSYEQYF
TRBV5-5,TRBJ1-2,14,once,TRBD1,TGTGCCAGCAGCCGAATGGACAGGGAGGATGGCTACACCTTC,CASSRMDREDGYTF
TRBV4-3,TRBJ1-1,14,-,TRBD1,TGCGCCAGCAGCCAAGAACAGGGGGCAACTGAAGCTTTCTTT,CASSQEQGATEAFF
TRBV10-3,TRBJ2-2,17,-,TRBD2,TGTGCCATCAGTGAGTCAAGACTAGCGGTGAACACCGGGGAGCTGTTTTTT,CAISESRLAVNTGELFF
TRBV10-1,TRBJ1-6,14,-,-,TGCGCCAGCAGTGAAGGGACAAGGAATTCACCCCTCCACTTT,CASSEGTRNSPLHF
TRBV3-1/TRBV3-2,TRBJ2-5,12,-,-,TGTGCCAGCAGCCAGGTACAAGAGACCCAGTACTTC,CASSQVQETQYF
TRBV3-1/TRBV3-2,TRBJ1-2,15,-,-,TGTGCCAGCAGCCAAGAGTTGGCCGGTGGGTATGGCTACACCTTC,CASSQELAGGYGYTF
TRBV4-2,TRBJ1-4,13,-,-,TGTGCCAGCAGCCAACAGGGGTCTGAAAAACTGTTTTTT,CASSQQGSEKLFF
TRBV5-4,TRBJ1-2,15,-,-,TGTGCCAGCAGCTTGGTACCAGGGTTGGCCTATGGCTACACCTTC,CASSLVPGLAYGYTF
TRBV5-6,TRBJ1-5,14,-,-,TGTGCCAGCAGCTTCGGGGTCCTGAATCAGCCCCAGCATTTT,CASSFGVLNQPQHF
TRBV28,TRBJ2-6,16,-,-,TGTGCCAGCAGTAGGACACTTGCCCTCCGGGCCAACGTCCTGACTTTC,CASSRTLALRANVLTF
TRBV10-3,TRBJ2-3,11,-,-,TGTGCCACCCGAGGGGTTGATACGCAGTATTTT,CATRGVDTQYF
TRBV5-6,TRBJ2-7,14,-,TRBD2,TGTGCCAGCAGGACTAGCGGGAGTACCTACGAGCAGTACTTC,CASRTSGSTYEQYF
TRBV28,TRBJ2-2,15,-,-,TGTGCCAGCAGTTCCTGGACGGCGAACACCGGGGAGCTGTTTTTT,CASSSWTANTGELFF
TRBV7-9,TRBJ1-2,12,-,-,TGTGCCAGCAGCTTAAAGGGACAAGGCTACACCTTC,CASSLKGQGYTF
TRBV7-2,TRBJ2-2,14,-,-,TGTGCCAGCAGCTTAATGTGGGAGGTCGGGGAGCTGTTTTTT,CASSLMWEVGELFF
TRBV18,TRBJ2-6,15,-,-,TGTGCCAGCTCACCACAGAGAGCCGGGGCCAACGTCCTGACTTTC,CASSPQRAGANVLTF
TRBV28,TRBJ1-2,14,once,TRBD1,TGTGCCAGTTTGGACAGGGGGTTATATTATGGCTACACCTTC,CASLDRGLYYGYTF
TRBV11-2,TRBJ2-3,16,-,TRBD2,TGTGCCAGCAGCCCCCTAGCGGGAGGGGGAACAGATACGCAGTATTTT,CASSPLAGGGTDTQYF
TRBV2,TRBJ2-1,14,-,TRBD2,TGTGCCAGCCGCCCGACTAGCGGGTCTTGGGAGCAGTTCTTC,CASRPTSGSWEQFF
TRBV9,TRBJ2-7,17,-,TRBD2,TGTGCCAGCAGCGAACTAGGGGCAACCGGGAGGGCTGGCGAGCAGTACTTC,CASSELGATGRAGEQYF
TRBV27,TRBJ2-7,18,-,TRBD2,TGTGCCAGCAGGATAGCCCCGAGCGGGAGTCCGAACTTCTACGAGCAGTACTTC,CASRIAPSGSPNFYEQYF
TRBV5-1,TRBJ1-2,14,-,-,TGCGCCAGCAGCTTGGACCGCTCTAACTATGGCTACACCTTC,CASSLDRSNYGYTF